The 30 T cell receptor beta chains below all came from one sample that was sequenced in a study of T cells in Graves' hyperthyroidism and ophthalmopathy. TCR beta CDR3 regions were amplified from RNA. When the TCR CDR3 underwent first-round RT-PCR, the HTBI primer set was used. TCRdb recomputed calls from the multiplex PCR reads with MiXCR, one row per CDR3 protein. The sample consists of about 400,000 distinct CDR3 sequences, around an eighth of them appearing once. The specimen sequenced was blood. These TCRs come from a man between 50 and 59 years old with Graves' ophthalmopathy.

This clonotype has only a few counts. The chain couples TRBV29-1 to TRBJ1-3; D might be TRBD1 (6 bases). The CDR3 sequence is 15 residues long. Germline V gene lookup returns CDR1 SQVTM and CDR2 ANQGSEA. The V gene lost 0 bases and the J gene lost 4 bases, with 13 bases spanning the gap. The CDR3 nucleotides are TGCAGCGTTGAAGAACTATCAGGGGTGGGAAACACCATATATTTT. Its protein product is CSVEELSGVGNTIYF. The full variable domain, in which reference TRBV29-1 and TRBJ1-3 provide the parts outside the CDR3, is SAVISQKPSRDICQRGTSLTIQCQVDSQVTMMFWYRQQPGQSLTLIATANQGSEATYESGFVIDKFPISRPNLTFSTLTVSNMSPEDSSIYLCSVEELSGVGNTIYFGEGSWLTVV.

This chain connects TRBV27 to TRBJ1-2; D is unclear. Germline V lookup: CDR1 MNHEY, CDR2 SMNVEV (reference sequence). V lost 5 bases and J lost 4, with 8 bases in between. The CDR3 runs 12 residues. CDR3 bases: TGTGCCAGCAGTGACGGATTCTATGGCTACACCTTC. Protein product: CASSDGFYGYTF.

This rearrangement joins TRBV15 to TRBJ2-1; the match to TRBD2 covers 7 bases. The CDR3 runs to 14 residues. Germline-derived CDR1 and CDR2 are LNHNV and YYDKDF (reference sequence). The trim removed 1 base at V and 10 bases at J, leaving 7 bases unmatched. The DNA of the CDR3 is TGTGCCACCAGCAGAGGGGGGGGTCGAAGCGAGCAGTTCTTC. It codes for CATSRGGGRSEQFF.

In this sample, this clonotype turned up many times. The chain is built from TRBV6-1 and TRBJ2-7; TRBD2 matches at 7 bases. V lost 5 bases, J lost 2 bases, and 3 bases stayed unmatched. The CDR3 contains 13 residues. Germline-derived CDR1 and CDR2 are MNHNS and SASEGT. The CDR3 DNA reads TGTGCCAGCAGTTATCGGGGGGCCTACGAGCAGTACTTC. Translation gives CASSYRGAYEQYF.

There are many counts of this clonotype. The chain uses TRBV29-1 and TRBJ2-2; D remains ambiguous. Germline CDR1 SQVTM, CDR2 ANQGSEA. Trimming cost V 5 bases and J 8 bases, with 9 bases left between them. The CDR3 is 11 residues long. The CDR3 sequence is CSVTLGGELFF. The DNA of the CDR3 is TGCAGCGTTACCCTGGGAGGGGAGCTGTTTTTT.

Details on this clonotype: This clone may be a read error of a much larger clone one base away. The V call is TRBV13, the J call TRBJ1-1, with 7 bases identical to TRBD1. V lost 4 bases to trimming and J lost 2 bases; unmatched junction nucleotides: 4. Germline V gene lookup returns CDR1 PRHDT and CDR2 FYEKMQ (reference sequence). CDR3 length: 14 amino acids. CDR3 in amino acids: CASSYRGRNTEAFF. DNA of the CDR3: TGTGCCAGCAGCTACAGGGGCAGAAACACTGAAGCTTTCTTT. The full variable domain, its missing parts supplied by reference TRBV13 and TRBJ1-1, is AAGVIQSPRHLIKEKRETATLKCYPIPRHDTVYWYQQGPGQDPQFLISFYEKMQSDKGSIPDRFSAQQFSDYHSELNMSSLELGDSALYFCASSYRGRNTEAFFGQGTRLTVV.

This clonotype was seen many times. This chain links TRBV5-1 with TRBJ2-2; TRBD1 aligns across 9 bases. The germline V gene encodes CDR1 SGHRS and CDR2 YFSETQ. J lost 4 bases, V lost 4 bases, and 5 bases had no gene match. The CDR3 is made up of 15 amino acids. The CDR3 nucleotides read TGCGCCAGCAGCAACACAGGGGGCCGCACCGGGGAGCTGTTTTTT. This codes for CASSNTGGRTGELFF.

This clonotype was found a few times. The chain joins TRBV10-3 to TRBJ1-5; D ambiguous. V was trimmed by 6 bases and J by 6 bases, leaving 15 bases between them. The CDR3 totals 14 residues. Germline lookup yields CDR1 ENHRY and CDR2 SYGVKD. CDR3 in amino acids: CAISPSQNGQPQHF. The DNA for the CDR3 is TGTGCCATCAGCCCATCACAGAATGGTCAGCCCCAGCATTTT.

The V gene is TRBV30, the J gene TRBJ2-7, with 10 bases aligning to TRBD2. The CDR3 has 13 amino acids. Germline V lookup: CDR1 GTSNPN, CDR2 SVGIG (reference sequence). V lost 5 bases and J lost 2; bases outside the gene matches: 3. The CDR3 sequence is CAWAGTSAYEQYF. The CDR3, as DNA: TGTGCCTGGGCCGGGACTAGCGCCTACGAGCAGTACTTC.

This clonotype was detected ten times or more. The chain uses TRBV5-1 and TRBJ1-6; 7 nucleotides align to TRBD1. From germline, CDR1 is SGHRS and CDR2 YFSETQ. J was trimmed by 7 bases and V by 4 bases; bases with no gene match: 8. The CDR3 extends over 15 amino acids. Here the CDR3 reads CASSPTQGGNSPLHF. CDR3 nucleotides: TGCGCCAGCAGCCCGACCCAGGGGGGAAATTCACCCCTCCACTTT.

Remarks on this clonotype: Being one base from a much bigger clone, this may be a read error. This sequence joins TRBV12-3 or TRBV12-4 and TRBJ2-7; 9 bases fit TRBD1. This CDR3 spans 14 amino acids. V was pared by 4 bases and J by 5 bases, with 6 bases of the junction left unmatched. The CDR3 bases are TGTGCCAGCAGTTACGTCGGGACAGGGAACGAGCAGTACTTC. Its translation is CASSYVGTGNEQYF.

This clonotype showed up many times. The rearrangement joins TRBV5-1 to TRBJ2-1; 13 bases are a match to TRBD2. The CDR3 loop spans 19 amino acids. The germline V gene has CDR1 SGHRS and CDR2 YFSETQ. The trim removed 4 bases at V and 0 bases at J, leaving 10 bases unmatched. CDR3 nucleotides: TGCGCCAGCAGCCCCTCCGGGACTAGCGGGACGAGCTCCTACAATGAGCAGTTCTTC. Protein sequence: CASSPSGTSGTSSYNEQFF.

This clonotype was found many times. This chain joins TRBV27 and TRBJ1-2; the match to TRBD1 covers 7 bases. V was pared by 7 bases and J by 3 bases, with 17 bases of the junction left unmatched. Germline loops: CDR1 MNHEY, CDR2 SMNVEV (reference sequence). This CDR3 is built from 17 residues. In nucleotides, the CDR3 is TGTGCCAGCACATCATCCGGGACAGAGATAAACTACTATGGCTACACCTTC. This codes for CASTSSGTEINYYGYTF.

This chain uses TRBV27 with TRBJ2-1, with TRBD2 identical over 8 bases. In germline, CDR1 is MNHEY, CDR2 SMNVEV (reference sequence). With V trimmed by 2 bases and J by 5 bases, 5 bases remained unmatched. The CDR3 runs to 15 residues. CDR3 protein: CASSLGGLVHNEQFF. The CDR3 DNA reads TGTGCCAGCAGTTTAGGGGGACTAGTGCACAATGAGCAGTTCTTC.

In its sample, this clonotype was seen many times. The chain is built from TRBV28 and TRBJ1-1; D perhaps matches TRBD1 (6 bases). The V and J ends lost 5 bases and 3 bases respectively, with 16 bases between them. The CDR3 runs to 15 residues. The germline V gene has CDR1 MDHEN and CDR2 SYDVKM. This CDR3 reads CASSPPTGTYTEAFF. The CDR3 DNA follows: TGTGCCAGCAGTCCCCCAACAGGGACCTACACTGAAGCTTTCTTT.

A few counts support this clonotype. One end of the junction fails to match germline, which may point to a read error. The chain couples TRBV20-1 to TRBJ2-7; maybe TRBD2 (5 bases). The CDR3 runs 16 residues. Per the germline V gene, CDR1 is DFQATT and CDR2 is SNEGSKA (reference sequence). CDR3 protein: CSARDPGGSNQYGQYF. CDR3 nucleotides: TGCAGTGCTAGAGACCCCGGAGGCAGCAACCAATACGGGCAGTACTTC.

There are a few counts of this clonotype. In nucleotides, the CDR3 is TGCGCCAGCAGCCACCCCAGGGGGCGCGGAGAGTACCAAGAGACCCAGTACTTC. It codes for CASSHPRGRGEYQETQYF. This chain links TRBV4-1 with TRBJ2-5, with 8 bases matching TRBD1. V lost 3 bases, J lost 0 bases, and 12 bases stayed unmatched. Germline CDR1 is MGHRA and CDR2 is YSYEKL. CDR3 size: 18 residues.

The chain joins TRBV19 to TRBJ2-2; maybe TRBD2 (7 bases). This CDR3 is 14 amino acids long. In germline, CDR1 is LNHDA, CDR2 SQIVND (reference sequence). The V end was cut by 3 bases, the J end by 7 bases, with 12 bases between. CDR3 DNA sequence: TGTGCCAGTAGTATCAGGGGAGGGTACGGGGAGCTGTTTTTT. Its translation: CASSIRGGYGELFF.

This clonotype occurred many times. The CDR3 DNA reads as TGCGCCAGCAGCTTATTAGCGGGAGTGGAATACAATGAGCAGTTCTTC. It specifies CASSLLAGVEYNEQFF. The chain employs TRBV5-1 and TRBJ2-1; 9 nucleotides align to TRBD2. Germline values: CDR1 SGHRS, CDR2 YFSETQ. This CDR3 region has 16 residues. Trimming took 2 bases from V and 4 from J; bases not matched to a gene: 7.

This clonotype was counted many times. This sequence joins TRBV5-1 and TRBJ1-1; tentatively, D is TRBD1 (6 bases). V was clipped by 4 bases and J by 1 base, with 14 bases between them. The V gene's germline CDR1 is SGHRS and CDR2 YFSETQ. CDR3 size: 15 residues. In DNA form, the CDR3 reads TGCGCCAGCAGCCCCAGGGGAGAGACGAACACTGAAGCTTTCTTT. It translates to CASSPRGETNTEAFF.

The rearrangement uses TRBV9 and TRBJ1-1, with D tentatively TRBD1 (6 bases). This CDR3 region has 15 residues. The germline CDR1 and CDR2 sequences are SGDLS and YYNGEE. The germline V and J ends were trimmed by 3 bases and 1 base, with 13 bases remaining between them. The DNA for the CDR3 is TGTGCCAGCAGCGCAGCAGGGACACCGAACACTGAAGCTTTCTTT. Its protein is CASSAAGTPNTEAFF.

This clonotype has a handful of counts. CDR3 loop: CASSLDPNYGYTF. CDR3 sequence (DNA): TGTGCCAGCAGTTTGGACCCTAACTATGGCTACACCTTC. This chain links TRBV13 with TRBJ1-2, with no clear D. Trimming stripped 6 bases from V and 0 bases from J, with 8 bases between. The germline gives CDR1 PRHDT, CDR2 FYEKMQ (reference sequence). This CDR3 is 13 amino acids long. Full variable domain (missing parts from reference TRBV13 and TRBJ1-2): AAGVIQSPRHLIKEKRETATLKCYPIPRHDTVYWYQQGPGQDPQFLISFYEKMQSDKGSIPDRFSAQQFSDYHSELNMSSLELGDSALYFCASSLDPNYGYTFGSGTRLTVV.

This clonotype was recorded many times. This chain links TRBV28 with TRBJ2-5, with D possibly being TRBD1 or TRBD2 (5 bases each). CDR1 and CDR2 from the germline V gene are MDHEN and SYDVKM. Trimming removed 2 bases at V and 5 bases at J, with 15 bases between. This CDR3 region has 15 residues. The CDR3 protein is CASSLGPPREETQYF. For the CDR3, the DNA is TGTGCCAGCAGTTTAGGGCCCCCCAGGGAGGAGACCCAGTACTTC.

This clonotype was observed a few times. Written as DNA, the CDR3 is TGTGCCAGCAGTTTCCCAGGCTCTGGAAACACCATATATTTT. Protein product: CASSFPGSGNTIYF. This sequence joins TRBV7-6 and TRBJ1-3, with D hard to call. Trimming shortened V by 6 bases and J by 0 bases, and 9 bases separated the two germline ends. The germline CDR1 and CDR2 sequences are SGHVS and FNYEAQ. The CDR3 length is 14 residues.

This clonotype was seen ten or more times. CDR3 sequence: CATSITSDNEQFF. The CDR3 nucleotides are TGTGCCACCAGCATAACTAGTGACAATGAGCAGTTCTTC. V is TRBV15 and J is TRBJ2-1, with a possible D match to TRBD2 (5 bases). This CDR3 is 13 amino acids long. V was cut by 4 bases and J by 5 bases, with 9 bases left in between. Looked up from germline, CDR1 is LNHNV and CDR2 is YYDKDF (reference sequence).

There are many counts of this clonotype. The chain links TRBV11-2 to TRBJ2-3; TRBD2 is a possible D gene (5 bases). CDR1 is SGHAT and CDR2 is FQNNGV in the germline V gene. V shed 2 bases and J shed 2 bases, with 14 bases lying between them. The CDR3 loop spans 16 amino acids. The CDR3 reads CASSLYPGLLTDTQYF. CDR3 sequence (DNA): TGTGCCAGCAGCTTATATCCCGGACTTCTCACAGATACGCAGTATTTT. Filled out from reference TRBV11-2 and TRBJ2-3, the complete variable domain reads EAGVAQSPRYKIIEKRQSVAFWCNPISGHATLYWYQQILGQGPKLLIQFQNNGVVDDSQLPKDRFSAERLKGVDSTLKIQPAKLEDSAVYLCASSLYPGLLTDTQYFGPGTRLTVL.

This clonotype was observed many times. The chain combines TRBV13 with TRBJ1-1; D is undetermined. The CDR3 is 15 residues long. CDR1 is PRHDT, CDR2 FYEKMQ, per germline (reference sequence). Trimming stripped 1 base from V and 1 base from J, with 10 bases between. The chain's CDR3 is CASSLVGSPNTEAFF. The DNA of the CDR3 is TGTGCCAGCAGCTTAGTAGGGTCCCCGAACACTGAAGCTTTCTTT.

This chain joins TRBV9 and TRBJ2-7; tentatively, D is TRBD1 (6 bases). The CDR3 runs to 16 residues. Trimming stripped 0 bases from V and 2 bases from J, with 15 bases between. Germline V gene sequence: CDR1 SGDLS, CDR2 YYNGEE. The CDR3 region is CASSVGGRGGTYEQYF. The CDR3, as DNA: TGTGCCAGCAGCGTAGGAGGTAGAGGGGGAACCTACGAGCAGTACTTC.

This clonotype was counted many times. This chain joins TRBV2 and TRBJ2-7; 8 bases line up with TRBD1. The ends lost 5 bases at V and 4 bases at J; junction bases unmatched: 7. Germline loops: CDR1 SNHLY, CDR2 FYNNEI. The length of the CDR3 is 14 residues. In DNA form, the CDR3 reads TGTGCCAGCAGTACCGGGACAGGCTTTTACGAGCAGTACTTC. Translation gives CASSTGTGFYEQYF.

Points on this clonotype: A clone one base away is much larger, so this may be a read error. The rearrangement links TRBV24-1 to TRBJ2-1; the match to TRBD1 covers 7 bases. The CDR3 is 13 amino acids. CDR1 and CDR2 from the germline V gene are KGHDR and SFDVKD. This CDR3 is CATSNLGQPEQFF. CDR3 sequence (DNA): TGTGCCACCAGTAATTTGGGACAGCCTGAGCAGTTCTTC.